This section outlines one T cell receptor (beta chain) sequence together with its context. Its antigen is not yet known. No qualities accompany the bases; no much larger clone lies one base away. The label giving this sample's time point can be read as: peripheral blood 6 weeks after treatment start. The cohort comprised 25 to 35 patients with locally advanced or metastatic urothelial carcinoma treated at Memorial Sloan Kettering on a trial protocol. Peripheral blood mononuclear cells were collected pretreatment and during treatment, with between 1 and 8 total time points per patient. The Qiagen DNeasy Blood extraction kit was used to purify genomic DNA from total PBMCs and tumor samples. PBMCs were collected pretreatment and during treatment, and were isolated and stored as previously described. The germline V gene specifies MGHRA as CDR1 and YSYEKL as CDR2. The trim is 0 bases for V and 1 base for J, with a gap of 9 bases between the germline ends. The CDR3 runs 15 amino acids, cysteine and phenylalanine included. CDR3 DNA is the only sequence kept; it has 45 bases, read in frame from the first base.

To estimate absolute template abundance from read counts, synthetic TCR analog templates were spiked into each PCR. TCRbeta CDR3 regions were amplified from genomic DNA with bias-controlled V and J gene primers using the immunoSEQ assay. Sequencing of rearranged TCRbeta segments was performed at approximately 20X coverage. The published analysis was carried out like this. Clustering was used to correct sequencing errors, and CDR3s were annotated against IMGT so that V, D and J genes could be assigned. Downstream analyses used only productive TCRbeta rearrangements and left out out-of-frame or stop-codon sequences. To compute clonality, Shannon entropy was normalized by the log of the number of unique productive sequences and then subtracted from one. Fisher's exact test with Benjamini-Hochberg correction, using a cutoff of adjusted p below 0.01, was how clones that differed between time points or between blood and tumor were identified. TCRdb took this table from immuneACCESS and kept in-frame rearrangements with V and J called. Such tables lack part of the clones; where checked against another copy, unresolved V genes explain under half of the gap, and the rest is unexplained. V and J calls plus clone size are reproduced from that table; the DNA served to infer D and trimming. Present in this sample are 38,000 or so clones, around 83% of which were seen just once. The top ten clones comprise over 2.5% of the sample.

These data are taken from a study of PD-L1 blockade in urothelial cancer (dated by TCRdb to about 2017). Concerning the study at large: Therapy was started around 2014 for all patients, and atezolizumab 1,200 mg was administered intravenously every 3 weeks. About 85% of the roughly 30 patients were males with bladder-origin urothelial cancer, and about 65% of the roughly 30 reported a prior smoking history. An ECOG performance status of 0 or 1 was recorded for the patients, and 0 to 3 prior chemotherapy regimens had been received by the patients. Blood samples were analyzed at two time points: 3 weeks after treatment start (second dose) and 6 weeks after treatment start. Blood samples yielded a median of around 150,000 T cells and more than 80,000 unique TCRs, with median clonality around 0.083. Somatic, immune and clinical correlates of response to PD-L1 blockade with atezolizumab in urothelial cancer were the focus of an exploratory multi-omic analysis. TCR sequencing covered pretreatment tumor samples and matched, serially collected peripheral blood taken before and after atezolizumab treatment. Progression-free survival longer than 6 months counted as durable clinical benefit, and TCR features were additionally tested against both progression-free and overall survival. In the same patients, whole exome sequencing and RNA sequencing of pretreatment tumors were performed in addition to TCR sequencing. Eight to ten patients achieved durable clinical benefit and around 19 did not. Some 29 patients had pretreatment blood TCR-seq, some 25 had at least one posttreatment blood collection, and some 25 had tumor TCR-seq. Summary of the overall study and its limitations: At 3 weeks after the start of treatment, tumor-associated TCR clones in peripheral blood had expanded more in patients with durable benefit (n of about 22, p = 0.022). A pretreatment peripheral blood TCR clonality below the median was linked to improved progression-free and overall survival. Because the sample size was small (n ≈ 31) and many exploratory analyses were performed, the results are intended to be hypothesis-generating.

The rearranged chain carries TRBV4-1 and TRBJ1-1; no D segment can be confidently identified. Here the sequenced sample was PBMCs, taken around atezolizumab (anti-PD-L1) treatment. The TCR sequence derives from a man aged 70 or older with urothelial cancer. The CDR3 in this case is CASSQEVAENTEAFF. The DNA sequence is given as TGCGCCAGCAGCCAAGAGGTGGCAGAGAACACTGAAGCTTTCTTT.